The present entry profiles one T cell receptor (beta chain) with its context. Its antigen remains undetermined. No much larger clone is present one base from it, and per-base qualities are unavailable. The data were obtained in a study of human T cells and chemical hapten exposure (dated by TCRdb to the early 2020s). Notes on the research overall: For sensitization, 2% DPC in acetone was applied to a roughly 2 cm by roughly 2 cm area of upper inner arm skin. Patch testing was performed on the upper back with Finn chambers containing 0.01% DPC, and the patch tests were scored after 6 days according to International Contact Dermatitis Research Group standards. This study followed changes in the peripheral blood TCR repertoire in vivo during primary and secondary sensitization of alopecia patients to the hapten diphenylcyclopropenone (DPC). Under 30 alopecia patients gave blood for TCR sequencing at one to four time points (pre-sensitization, 2, 6 and 24 weeks). Throughout the approximately 22-week study period, patients were also given weekly therapeutic DPC doses on the scalp. Libraries were pooled for sequencing, and per-sample TCR yields varied mainly because of small differences in library volumes within the pool. Patient blood was sampled pre-sensitization (week 0) and at 2, 6 and about 24 weeks after DPC sensitization. The mostly female patient cohort included alopecia areata with under or over 50% scalp involvement, alopecia totalis and alopecia universalis.

The CDR3 sequence holds 15 residues, the cysteine and phenylalanine included. Only CDR3 DNA remains: 45 bases, in frame from the first base. The germline V gene (reference sequence) sets CDR1 to DFQATT and CDR2 to SNEGSKA. V sheds 0 bases and J sheds 0 bases, leaving 10 bases between their ends. During library preparation, unique molecular identifiers were attached to individual cDNA molecules so that TCRs could be counted in a quantitative, reproducible way. From each blood RNA sample, both TCR alpha and TCR beta chains were sequenced. On the study's bioinformatics: A median of around 96,000 TCRs per sample was observed, with a range of about 20,000 to 690,600. The Decombinator software suite was used to annotate the V, J and CDR3 of the TCR reads. Every sample was subsampled to the same number of TCRs (28,000) for the PS versus PT1 abundance plots. TCRs were defined as expanded if absent before sensitization and observed at least eight times at the 2-week time point. TCRdb trimmed the raw reads at Q25, called clones with MiXCR and kept productive beta chains. Each CDR3 protein gets just one entry, which takes the most common genes and DNA from the rows behind it. TCRdb, not the original authors, processed these V and J calls. This sample has 2,500 or so distinct CDR3 sequences in its table, and about 45% of those were observed once. The top ten constitute around 10% of the sample.

The treatment or condition label on this specimen signifies: therapeutic diphenylcyclopropenone sensitization with weekly scalp DPC. At every patch-test visit, the blood draw took place before the patch test was put on. Eligible patients were aged 18 to 70, diagnosed with alopecia, deemed suitable for DPC therapy, and excluded if pregnant. Total RNA was extracted from unfractionated whole blood collected in Tempus Blood RNA tubes. Results the study describes overall, beyond this receptor: Because all patients had alopecia, a presumed autoimmune disease, the immune response of the patients might differ from that of healthy individuals. After repeated subsampling, changes were observed in the strength of the expansion versus patch-test correlation and in the threshold at which the correlation became significant. DPC sensitization did not change the number of TCRs with a frequency above 1 in 1000, and there was no evidence of changes in global repertoire structure. Patch test score was positively correlated with the number of PT1 expanded TCRs, with significance at thresholds 8, 16 and 32 but not at 4. Expanded TCRs formed significantly more large CDR3 similarity clusters than pre-sensitization or healthy control sets, consistent with antigen-driven responses.

Sequencing used whole blood, obtained before DPC sensitization or 2, 6, or about 24 weeks after (not recorded which). Here the chain combines TRBV20-1 and TRBJ2-3; the D gene cannot be named for sure. The TCR comes from an adult with alopecia areata. Some clones in this sample may be carry-over from other donors' samples. This table probably holds off-target reads from a library built for another chain. The DNA reads as follows: TGCAGTGCTAGAGATGGTGGGAAAAGCACAGATACGCAGTATTTT. It translates as CSARDGGKSTDTQYF.